The 11 T cell receptor beta chains below come from one sample, sequenced in a study of T cell repertoires in cytomegalovirus infection. TCRdb ran MiXCR on the reads and lists one entry per CDR3 protein. The top ten hold roughly 15% of the sample, which has some 250,000 distinct CDR3 sequences, roughly 9.1% seen once. Sequencing was done on a sample of PBMCs. The receptor source for this set is a human donor in good health (CMV status not recorded). Some clones in this sample may be carry-over from other donors' samples.

This clonotype turned up a few times. This sequence may be a read error, since a much larger clone differs from it by one base. The rearrangement joins TRBV7-3 to TRBJ2-1; the D gene is possibly TRBD1 (5 bases). Germline CDR1 SGHTA, CDR2 FQGTGA. V was cut by 5 bases and J by 7 bases, with 9 bases left in between. The CDR3 has 12 residues. The CDR3 DNA reads as TGTGCCAGCAGCCCGAACAGGAATGAGCAGTTCTTC. The encoded protein is CASSPNRNEQFF.

The chain uses TRBV20-1 and TRBJ1-1, with unresolved D. The V end lost 3 bases, the J end lost 7 bases, and 9 bases lay between the germline ends. The CDR3 has 11 residues. Germline V gene sequence: CDR1 DFQATT, CDR2 SNEGSKA (reference sequence). CDR3 nucleotide sequence: TGCAGTGCTAGTAGGGCCCTTGAAGCTTTCTTT. It is translated as CSASRALEAFF.

The genes are TRBV6-2 or TRBV6-3 and TRBJ2-2; D is uncertain. The V gene's germline CDR1 is MNHEY and CDR2 SVGEGT. Between the trimmed V and J ends, which lost 6 bases and 4 bases, there was a span of 9 bases. This CDR3 contains 13 residues. The DNA for the CDR3 is TGTGCCAGCAGCCCACGGGCCACCGGGGAGCTGTTTTTT. This encodes CASSPRATGELFF.

This clonotype was seen a few times. The V call is TRBV7-2, the J call TRBJ2-1, with D perhaps TRBD1 (6 bases). CDR3 length: 14 residues. V lost 5 bases to trimming and J lost 5 bases, with 13 bases between them. Germline CDR1 and CDR2: SGHTA and FQGNSA. The chain's CDR3 is CASSPSTGHNEQFF. For the CDR3, the DNA is TGTGCCAGCAGCCCCTCGACAGGACACAATGAGCAGTTCTTC.

The chain has TRBV3-1 and TRBJ2-1, with 11 bases matching TRBD2. The J segment lost 11 bases and the V segment lost 6 bases, leaving 12 bases of the junction unmatched. Germline V gives CDR1 LGHDT, CDR2 YNNKEL (reference sequence). The CDR3 is 15 residues long. Here the CDR3 DNA reads TGTGCCAGCAGTCGGGGCGCTTTAGCGGGGGGGCAGCAGTTCTTC. This translates into CASSRGALAGGQQFF.

This chain joins TRBV25-1 and TRBJ1-2; weak D call: TRBD1 (6 bases). This CDR3 is built from 13 residues. V shed 10 bases and J shed 2 bases, with 14 bases lying between them. Germline loops: CDR1 MGHDK, CDR2 SYGVNS. The CDR3: CAIPTGANYGYTF. CDR3 bases: TGTGCCATCCCGACAGGAGCCAACTATGGCTACACCTTC.

The sample holds many counts of this clonotype. This chain uses TRBV11-2 with TRBJ1-1, with no clear D. Looked up from germline, CDR1 is SGHAT and CDR2 is FQNNGV. The CDR3 extends over 12 amino acids. Deletions cut 2 bases from V and 6 bases from J, with 7 bases between. DNA for the CDR3: TGTGCCAGCAGCTTAAGGAGAGCTGAAGCTTTCTTT. Translation: CASSLRRAEAFF.

As regards this clonotype: Since a much larger clone is just one base distant, this may be a read error. Here the CDR3 DNA reads TGTGCCAGCGGTTCCCTGAGGCAAAGGGCCAACAATGAGCAGTTCTTC. It yields the protein CASGSLRQRANNEQFF. The J gene is TRBJ2-1, the V gene TRBV6-5; no reliable D call. CDR3 length: 16 amino acids. Germline CDR1 is MNHEY and CDR2 is SVGAGI. With 8 bases removed from V and 5 bases from J, the gap between germline ends came to 22 bases.

This clonotype was picked up many times. This CDR3 reads CASSLRFQGSILTDTQYF. CDR3 bases: TGTGCCAGCAGCTTAAGATTCCAGGGTAGTATACTAACAGATACGCAGTATTTT. The rearrangement uses TRBV7-2 and TRBJ2-3; the D gene is possibly TRBD1 (5 bases). CDR3 size: 18 residues. Trimming stripped 2 bases from V and 3 bases from J, with 21 bases between. Germline CDR1 SGHTA, CDR2 FQGNSA.

This clonotype was recorded at least ten times. The chain is built from TRBV7-2 and TRBJ2-4; D might be TRBD1 (5 bases). This CDR3 has 13 amino acids. Deletions cut 3 bases from V and 13 bases from J, with 16 bases between. Looked up from germline, CDR1 is SGHTA and CDR2 is FQGNSA. CDR3 loop: CASSLLGQEEQYF. The DNA for the CDR3 is TGTGCCAGCAGCTTGTTGGGGCAGGAAGAACAGTACTTC.

The genes are TRBV7-8 and TRBJ2-5; tentatively, D is TRBD2 (6 bases). V was cut by 6 bases and J by 1 base, with 9 bases left in between. Germline V gene data show CDR1 as SGHVS and CDR2 as FQNEAQ. The CDR3 covers 13 residues. The CDR3 nucleotides read TGTGCCAGCAGACGGACTATCCAAGAGACCCAGTACTTC. Its protein product is CASRRTIQETQYF.